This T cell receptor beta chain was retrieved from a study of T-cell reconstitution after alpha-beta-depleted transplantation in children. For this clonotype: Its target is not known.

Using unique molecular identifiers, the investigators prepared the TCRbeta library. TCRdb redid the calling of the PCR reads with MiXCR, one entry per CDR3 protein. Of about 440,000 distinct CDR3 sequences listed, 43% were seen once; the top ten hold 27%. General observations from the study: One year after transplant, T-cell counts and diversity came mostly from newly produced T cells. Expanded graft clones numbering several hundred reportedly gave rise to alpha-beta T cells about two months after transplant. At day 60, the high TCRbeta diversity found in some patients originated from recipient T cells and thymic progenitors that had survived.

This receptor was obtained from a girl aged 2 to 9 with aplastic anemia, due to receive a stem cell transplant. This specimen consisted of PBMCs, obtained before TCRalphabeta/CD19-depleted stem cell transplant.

The CDR3 coding sequence is TGCAGTGCTAAAGACGACAGGGACCAAGAGACCCAGTACTTC. Translation gives CSAKDDRDQETQYF. This chain links TRBV20-1 with TRBJ2-5, with 7 bases lining up with TRBD1. The CDR3 totals 14 residues. With V trimmed by 4 bases and J by 0 bases, 5 bases remained unmatched. Germline loops: CDR1 DFQATT, CDR2 SNEGSKA (reference sequence).